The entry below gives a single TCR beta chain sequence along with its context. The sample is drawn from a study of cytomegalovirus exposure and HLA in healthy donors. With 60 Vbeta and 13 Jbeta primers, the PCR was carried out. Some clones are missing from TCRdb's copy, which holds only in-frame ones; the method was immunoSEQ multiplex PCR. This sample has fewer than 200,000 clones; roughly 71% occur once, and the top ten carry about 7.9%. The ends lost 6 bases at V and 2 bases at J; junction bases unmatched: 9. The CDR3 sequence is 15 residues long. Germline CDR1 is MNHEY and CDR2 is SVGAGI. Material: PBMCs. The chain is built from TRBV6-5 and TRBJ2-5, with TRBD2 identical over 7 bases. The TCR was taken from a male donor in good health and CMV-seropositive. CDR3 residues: CASRPTFGGQETQYF. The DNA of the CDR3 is TGTGCCAGCAGACCAACGTTCGGGGGGCAAGAGACCCAGTACTTC.